This TCR beta chain came from a study of response to subunit inactivated influenza vaccine. Findings and limits, study-wide: T cells newly recruited by each seasonal influenza vaccination are few, the authors suggested.

Points on this clonotype: The antigen is unknown.

MiXCR, applied by TCRdb to the RT-PCR reads, yields one record per CDR3 protein. The sample records some 640,000 distinct CDR3 sequences, approximately 15% being singletons. The CDR3 has 16 residues. Germline CDR1 is KGHDR and CDR2 is SFDVKD. V shed 3 bases and J 8 bases; nucleotides not matched to a gene: 12. This receptor was identified in a man aged 50 to 59 who received an inactivated influenza vaccine. Source: PBMCs from blood, taken 14 to 15 days before vaccination. The chain links TRBV24-1 to TRBJ2-3, with 8 bases identical to TRBD1. CDR3 in DNA: TGTGCCACCAGTGATACCGGGACAGGTCTGACGGGTACGCAGTATTTT. Protein product: CATSDTGTGLTGTQYF.